The clone carrying this T cell receptor (beta chain) was picked up many times. Its antigen is undetermined. Not enrolled were patients with uncontrolled infection, other autoimmune disease, pregnancy or lactation. This record comes from a study of T cells in Graves' hyperthyroidism and ophthalmopathy. Looking at the study overall: The initial diagnosis was the point when peripheral blood was collected, ahead of any treatment. Overall study results and limits: A 13 V-J model separated ophthalmopathy from stable hyperthyroidism. Blood also held most thyroid clonotypes expanded beyond 0.001.

The CDR3 loop spans 15 amino acids. Germline-derived CDR1 and CDR2 are SGHVS and FQNEAQ. Between the trimmed V and J ends, which lost 1 base and 3 bases, there was a span of 13 bases. TCR beta CDR3 regions were amplified from RNA. HTBI primers were the set used in a first-round RT-PCR of the TCR CDR3. From the multiplex PCR reads, TCRdb called clonotypes with MiXCR, one entry per CDR3 protein. The sample has some 500,000 distinct CDR3 sequences; roughly a quarter are singletons. Sequenced material: blood. The chain joins TRBV7-8 to TRBJ2-7; D may be TRBD2 (6 bases). The source of this sequence is a woman under 40 with Graves' ophthalmopathy. This chain's CDR3 is CASSLEGGRDYEQYF. As DNA, the CDR3 is TGTGCCAGCAGCTTAGAGGGCGGGCGGGACTACGAGCAGTACTTC.